This T cell receptor beta chain was observed in a study of T cells in tumors after PD-1 blockade (dated by TCRdb to the late 2010s). Turning to the overall study: Patients were excluded if they had prior checkpoint blockade, use of systemic immunosuppressants, or recent radiotherapy or other anti-cancer therapy within 4 weeks. Pembrolizumab 200 mg every 3 weeks or cemiplimab 350 mg every 2 weeks was administered to patients. Some patients also continued taking vismodegib 150 mg daily during anti-PD-1 treatment. An average of roughly 110,000 TCR templates (range about 24,679-280,000) and about 38,000 unique clonotypes was obtained for peripheral blood samples. The study performed paired single-cell RNA and TCR sequencing on site-matched tumors from BCC or SCC patients before and after anti-PD-1 therapy. To compare clonotypes in blood and tumor, bulk TCR sequencing was done on 9 to 10 peripheral blood samples taken from a few patients. RECIST version 1.1 was the standard used to evaluate clinical response.

With regard to this clone: Its antigen is unknown. Per-nucleotide qualities are absent, and no much larger clonotype sits a single base away.

In the paper's terms, the time point label means: before anti-PD-1 therapy. Genomic DNA extracted from tumor biopsies or peripheral blood was used for bulk TCRbeta sequencing, with input ranging from roughly 616 ng to 6,004 ng. All patients had histologically proven advanced or metastatic basal or squamous cell carcinoma and were poor candidates for surgical resection. The basal cell carcinoma cohort comprised some ten patients, of whom 8 had bulk tumor TCR sequencing. Deep TCRbeta sequencing was performed with the immunoSEQ platform. On the authors' methods: Only productive rearrangements were exported from the immunoSEQ Analyzer for further analysis. T cell phenotypes were assigned to bulk TCRbeta clonotypes by matching to single-cell RNA+TCR-seq clones sharing the same TCRbeta sequence. Clone enrichment in tumor was computed as tumor frequency divided by PBMC frequency from bulk TCR sequencing. GLIPH was used to sort TCRs into specificity groups, which are clusters of distinct TCRs that likely recognize common antigens through shared CDR3 motifs. TCRdb re-hosts the immuneACCESS table, in-frame sequences only. Its copies lack some clones; in the studies checked, an unresolved V gene accounts for under half of them, and the cause for the rest is not known. V and J calls and clone size are those listed in that table; D and trimming were worked out from the DNA. This sample holds about 47,000 clones; 79% were observed only once. Clones ranked in the top ten supply 16% of the sample.

What the research found in general, with its limitations: The source of novel T cell clones was not identified and could include lymphoid organs or rare unexpanded clones within the tumor or its periphery. Around two fifths of the TCR clonotypes from tumors also showed up in blood, and some novel exhausted tumor clones were present in pre-treatment blood, which suggests peripheral recruitment.

CDR1 and CDR2 are read off the germline V gene (reference sequence) as LGHDT and YNNKEL. The CDR3 runs 18 amino acids, cysteine and phenylalanine included. Only CDR3 DNA remains: 54 bases, in frame from the first base. V sheds 0 bases and J sheds 0 bases, leaving 15 bases between their ends. The sequence came from a human donor with basal cell carcinoma. The chain is made from TRBV3-1 (or the pseudogene TRBV3-2) and TRBJ2-1; the D region possibly corresponds to TRBD1 (6 bases align). The sample here was PBMCs, taken before anti-PD-1 treatment. Read as DNA, the sequence is TGTGCCAGCAGCCAAGACAACAGGGAGTTGGGCTCCTACAATGAGCAGTTCTTC. This yields the protein CASSQDNRELGSYNEQFF.